What follows is one T cell receptor beta chain and its context. What it recognizes is unknown. The PCR made use of 60 Vbeta and 13 Jbeta primers. Profiling relied on immunoSEQ multiplex PCR, and the TCRdb table lists in-frame clones only, not all of them. The sample lists some 97,000 clones, 79% occurring once. The data were obtained in a study of cytomegalovirus exposure and HLA in healthy donors. Study-wide points: The authors judged a highly shared variant cluster likely a sequencing artifact. With further analysis later on, most CMV-associated TCR beta chains appeared HLA-restricted.

Germline V gene data show CDR1 as MDHEN and CDR2 as SYDVKM. This CDR3 has 14 amino acids. V dropped 8 bases and J dropped 5; count of bases not matched to a gene: 10. This receptor was obtained from a female donor in good health and CMV-seropositive. This sequence joins TRBV28 and TRBJ1-1; TRBD1 agrees at 8 bases. Sequencing used PBMCs. CDR3 DNA sequence: TGTGCCAGCCGCACGCAGGGGGCGCGTACTGAAGCTTTCTTT. Its protein product is CASRTQGARTEAFF.